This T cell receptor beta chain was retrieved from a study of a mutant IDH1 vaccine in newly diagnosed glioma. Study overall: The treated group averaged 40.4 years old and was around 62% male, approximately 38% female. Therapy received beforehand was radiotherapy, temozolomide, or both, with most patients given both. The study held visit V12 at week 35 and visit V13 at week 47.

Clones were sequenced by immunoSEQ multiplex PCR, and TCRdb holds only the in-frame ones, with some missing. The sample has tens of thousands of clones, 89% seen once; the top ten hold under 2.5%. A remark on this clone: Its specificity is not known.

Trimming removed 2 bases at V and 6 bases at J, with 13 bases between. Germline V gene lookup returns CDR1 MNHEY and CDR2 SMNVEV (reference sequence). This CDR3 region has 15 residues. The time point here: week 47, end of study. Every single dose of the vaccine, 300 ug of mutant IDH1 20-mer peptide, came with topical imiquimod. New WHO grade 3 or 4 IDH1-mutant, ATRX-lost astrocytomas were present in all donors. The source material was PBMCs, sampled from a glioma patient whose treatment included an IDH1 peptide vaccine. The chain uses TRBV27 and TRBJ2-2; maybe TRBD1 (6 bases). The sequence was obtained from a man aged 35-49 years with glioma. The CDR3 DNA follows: TGTGCCAGCAGTTTACAAACAGGGAATGCCGGGGAGCTGTTTTTT. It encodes CASSLQTGNAGELFF.